These T cell receptor beta chains were read from a single sample in a study of blood T cell repertoires in COVID-19. Some clones are missing from TCRdb's copy, which holds only in-frame ones; the method was immunoSEQ multiplex PCR. Of about 280,000 clones listed, around 90% were seen once; the top ten hold about 1.5%. Sequencing input: PBMCs or T cells enriched from blood (not recorded which). Source of these receptors: a woman younger than 30 with acute COVID-19. Each CDR3 is given with its conserved first and last residue. The D gene is left open where the match is weak. Clone sizes are given selectively: once, few, many, or a class where the clone is expanded.

cdr3_aa cdr3_nt v_call d_call clone_size j_call cdr3_length
CASSPAGGQGYTF TGCGCCAGCAGCCCTGCTGGGGGCCAAGGCTACACCTTC TRBV5-1 NA NA TRBJ1-2 13
CASSLQGPLIGNTIYF TGTGCCAGCAGCTTACAGGGGCCGTTAATTGGAAACACCATATATTTT TRBV7-8 NA NA TRBJ1-3 16
CASSPRLSGGSYEQYF TGTGCCAGCAGCCCCCGACTAAGCGGGGGCTCCTACGAGCAGTACTTC TRBV3-1/TRBV3-2 TRBD2 NA TRBJ2-7 16
CASSAGQINEQFF TGTGCCAGCAGCGCCGGACAGATCAATGAGCAGTTCTTC TRBV11-2 NA NA TRBJ2-1 13
CASRKDRGPNADTQYF TGTGCCAGCAGGAAGGACAGGGGGCCTAATGCGGATACGCAGTATTTT TRBV4-2 TRBD1 once TRBJ2-3 16
CASSSYLGTADTEAFF TGTGCCAGCAGCTCATACCTCGGGACAGCAGACACTGAAGCTTTCTTT TRBV7-2 TRBD1 NA TRBJ1-1 16
CAWRSTSGTYEQYF TGTGCCTGGAGGAGTACTAGCGGAACCTACGAGCAGTACTTC TRBV30 TRBD2 NA TRBJ2-7 14
CASRTPGQSSPLHF TGTGCCAGCAGAACTCCGGGACAGAGTTCACCCCTCCACTTT TRBV28 TRBD1 NA TRBJ1-6 14
CASTGTANTGELFF TGTGCCAGTACCGGGACAGCGAACACCGGGGAGCTGTTTTTT TRBV19 TRBD1 NA TRBJ2-2 14
CASSFRGQSSNQPQHF TGTGCCAGCAGCTTTAGGGGACAATCTAGCAATCAGCCCCAGCATTTT TRBV13 NA NA TRBJ1-5 16
CAITKVSGRTHEQFF TGTGCCATCACCAAGGTTAGCGGGAGGACCCATGAGCAGTTCTTC TRBV10-3 TRBD2 NA TRBJ2-1 15
CATSDPGQDGTDTQYF TGTGCCACCAGTGACCCGGGACAGGATGGCACAGATACGCAGTATTTT TRBV24-1 TRBD1 NA TRBJ2-3 16
CASSKTGLVAGELFF TGTGCCAGCAGCAAGACAGGTCTTGTGGCCGGGGAGCTGTTTTTT TRBV5-4 NA NA TRBJ2-2 15
CASSTGLAGGPRDEQFF TGCGCCAGCAGCACCGGACTAGCGGGAGGCCCGCGGGATGAGCAGTTCTTC TRBV5-1 TRBD2 NA TRBJ2-1 17
CASSGGLYTEAFF TGTGCCAGCAGTGGGGGCCTTTACACTGAAGCTTTCTTT TRBV2 NA few TRBJ1-1 13
CASSLGTISYNEQFF TGTGCCAGCAGCTTGGGGACTATCTCCTACAATGAGCAGTTCTTC TRBV11-2 TRBD2 NA TRBJ2-1 15
CASSQDSGTGDYEQYF TGCGCCAGCAGCCAAGACTCCGGGACAGGGGATTACGAGCAGTACTTC TRBV4-1 TRBD1 NA TRBJ2-7 16
CASSLVGPNSGNTIYF TGTGCCAGCAGCTTAGTTGGGCCGAACTCTGGAAACACCATATATTTT TRBV11-2 NA NA TRBJ1-3 16
CASSNGQFQAFF TGTGCCAGCAGCAACGGACAGTTCCAAGCTTTCTTT TRBV5-4 NA NA TRBJ1-1 12
CASSYVGGRAREQFF TGTGCCAGCAGTTACGTGGGCGGGAGGGCCAGGGAGCAGTTCTTC TRBV6-5 TRBD2 NA TRBJ2-1 15
CASRTESNQPQHF TGTGCCAGCAGGACAGAAAGCAATCAGCCCCAGCATTTT TRBV2 NA NA TRBJ1-5 13
CASTHRGGDNQETQYF TGTGCCAGCACCCACCGAGGGGGAGATAACCAAGAGACCCAGTACTTC TRBV25-1 NA NA TRBJ2-5 16
CASSLGQNNEKLFF TGTGCCAGCAGCCTGGGACAGAATAATGAAAAACTGTTTTTT TRBV5-5 TRBD1 NA TRBJ1-4 14
CASSRDSLNTGELFF TGTGCCAGCAGCCGCGACAGCCTGAACACCGGGGAGCTGTTTTTT TRBV5-4 NA NA TRBJ2-2 15
CASSPTGMGLSEKLFF TGTGCCAGCAGTCCGACAGGGATGGGTTTGAGTGAAAAACTGTTTTTT TRBV27 TRBD1 NA TRBJ1-4 16
CASSPTRTTSYEQYF TGTGCCAGCTCACCCACCAGGACTACCTCCTACGAGCAGTACTTC TRBV18 NA NA TRBJ2-7 15
CASSLGALGETQYF TGTGCCAGCAGCTTAGGAGCTCTCGGGGAGACCCAGTACTTC TRBV11-3 NA NA TRBJ2-5 14
CAWRGAGRGEQYF TGTGCCTGGCGAGGCGCCGGACGGGGTGAGCAGTACTTC TRBV30 NA NA TRBJ2-7 13
CASSKGDGGLSGNTIYF TGTGCCAGCAGCAAAGGGGATGGGGGGTTGTCCGGAAACACCATATATTTT TRBV21-1 NA NA TRBJ1-3 17
CASSYMGQIGGNKEKLFF TGTGCCAGCAGCTATATGGGACAGATAGGTGGGAATAAGGAAAAACTGTTTTTT TRBV5-4 TRBD1 NA TRBJ1-4 18
CASSGQSYEQFF TGCGCCAGCAGCGGACAGTCATATGAGCAGTTCTTC TRBV5-1 NA NA TRBJ2-1 12
CASSLVWASEPQHF TGTGCCAGCAGCTTAGTGTGGGCTTCGGAGCCCCAGCATTTT TRBV7-8 NA NA TRBJ1-5 14
CASSTPGDRVRREQYF TGTGCCAGCAGCACCCCGGGGGACAGGGTTCGACGGGAGCAGTACTTC TRBV7-2 TRBD1 NA TRBJ2-7 16
CASSKRRDSETQYF TGTGCCAGCAGCAAACGGAGGGACTCTGAGACCCAGTACTTC TRBV11-3 NA NA TRBJ2-5 14
CAIGGGRDSYEQYF TGTGCCATCGGTGGAGGGAGGGATTCCTACGAGCAGTACTTC TRBV10-3 TRBD2 NA TRBJ2-7 14
CASSDYSGGPNEQFF TGCGCCAGCAGTGATTATTCGGGAGGGCCCAATGAGCAGTTCTTC TRBV10-1 TRBD2 NA TRBJ2-1 15
CASSLRGRNTEAFF TGTGCCAGCAGTTTAAGAGGCCGGAACACTGAAGCTTTCTTT TRBV27 NA NA TRBJ1-1 14
CAISKVSGTGELFF TGTGCCATCAGTAAGGTTTCGGGAACCGGGGAGCTGTTTTTT TRBV10-3 NA NA TRBJ2-2 14
CASSQDRVQPQHF TGTGCCAGCAGCCAAGATCGGGTTCAGCCCCAGCATTTT TRBV3-1/TRBV3-2 NA NA TRBJ1-5 13
CATPGAGGKSSYNEQFF TGTGCCACCCCGGGGGCGGGAGGAAAAAGCTCCTACAATGAGCAGTTCTTC TRBV21-1 NA NA TRBJ2-1 17
CASSYRGQGHLGALHF TGTGCCAGCAGTTACCGGGGACAGGGGCATCTTGGGGCCCTCCACTTT TRBV27 TRBD1 NA TRBJ1-6 16
CATSREQDYEQYF TGTGCCACCAGCAGAGAACAAGATTACGAGCAGTACTTC TRBV15 NA NA TRBJ2-7 13
CASSLTSGRAVWEETQYF TGTGCCAGCAGTTTAACTAGCGGGAGGGCGGTGTGGGAGGAGACCCAGTACTTC TRBV27 TRBD2 NA TRBJ2-5 18
CASTDRAQPGIQETQYF TGTGCCAGCACCGACAGGGCCCAGCCAGGAATCCAAGAGACCCAGTACTTC TRBV5-5 TRBD1 NA TRBJ2-5 17
CASSLDNRGRGEAFF TGCGCCAGCAGCTTGGATAACAGGGGGCGCGGTGAAGCTTTCTTT TRBV5-1 TRBD1 NA TRBJ1-1 15
CASSRNSQIEQYF TGTGCCAGCAGCCGCAACAGCCAGATCGAGCAGTACTTC TRBV3-1/TRBV3-2 NA NA TRBJ2-7 13
CASSLGQGPQETQYF TGTGCCAGCAGCTTAGGACAGGGCCCACAAGAGACCCAGTACTTC TRBV5-8 TRBD1 NA TRBJ2-5 15
CASSLGGGRPNEQFF TGTGCCAGCAGCTTAGGGGGTGGGAGGCCTAATGAGCAGTTCTTC TRBV11-2 NA NA TRBJ2-1 15